This T cell receptor (beta chain) was captured by sequencing in a study of beta chain features in type 1 diabetes. At the level of the study: Patients were similar to healthy donors in age and gender (as well as in cell yields). General study results and limits: TCRB CDR3 length was moderately but significantly reduced in all four CD4+ subsets of Type 1 diabetes patients.

About this clone: Its target is unknown.

Every isolated RNA sample was fully reverse transcribed, so sequencing captured expressed TCRB transcripts. For naive, central memory and regulatory T cell samples, reads averaged around 3.6 million. Assay: immunoSEQ multiplex PCR; the TCRdb copy retains only in-frame clones and omits some. There are almost 350,000 clones in the sample; around a fifth occur only once, and about 0.045% lies in the top ten. This CDR3 spans 15 amino acids. Germline V gene data show CDR1 as LGHNA and CDR2 as YNFKEQ. V lost 6 bases to trimming and J lost 4 bases, with 18 bases between them. The V and J genes are TRBV4-2 and TRBJ2-5; possible D gene TRBD2, 5 bases. What was sequenced was naive CD4+ T cells from blood. This TCR was recovered from a woman in her late teens or twenties in good health. This CDR3 is CASSLRSGERETQYF. Here the CDR3 DNA reads TGTGCCAGCAGTCTCCGGTCCGGGGAGAGAGAGACCCAGTACTTC.